The 5 T cell receptor beta chains in this list originate from one sample, sequenced in a study of blood T cell repertoires in COVID-19. This table comes from immunoSEQ multiplex PCR, and its TCRdb copy is limited to in-frame clones, with some not included. Found here are 95,000 to 150,000 clones, 88% of them singletons; the top ten hold more than 0.9%. Sequences were obtained from peripheral blood. These receptors were taken from a woman older than 75 with acute or convalescent COVID-19.

V usage is TRBV6-4 and J usage is TRBJ2-1, with 8 positions matching TRBD1. The length of the CDR3 is 14 residues. Looked up from germline, CDR1 is MRHNA and CDR2 is SNTAGT. The V and J ends lost 8 bases and 6 bases, in that order; junction bases with no gene match: 9. CDR3 region: CASSVDRALNEQFF. For the CDR3, the DNA is TGTGCCAGCTCCGTGGACAGGGCGCTCAATGAGCAGTTCTTC.

The V and J genes are TRBV7-9 and TRBJ2-1; 11 bases agree with TRBD2. The length of the CDR3 is 15 residues. V shed 3 bases, J shed 10 bases, and the junction held 8 bases outside the gene matches. Germline CDR1 reads SEHNR; CDR2 reads FQNEAQ (reference sequence). CDR3 nucleotide sequence: TGTGCCAGCAGCTTGCGTAGCGGGGGGGCCTGGGAGCAGTTCTTC. Translating gives CASSLRSGGAWEQFF.

The chain couples TRBV29-1 to TRBJ2-7, with D unresolved. Trimming took off 6 bases at V and 3 bases at J, with 12 bases between the two ends. This CDR3 has 12 residues. CDR1 SQVTM and CDR2 ANQGSEA come from the germline V gene. CDR3 residues: CSVAEFNYEQYF. In DNA, the CDR3 is TGCAGCGTAGCCGAGTTTAACTACGAGCAGTACTTC.

The chain recombines TRBV5-4 with TRBJ1-2; D remains ambiguous. V lost 4 bases to trimming and J lost 1 base, with 5 bases between them. From germline, CDR1 is SGHNT and CDR2 YYREEE (reference sequence). The CDR3 length is 12 residues. The CDR3 loop is CASSVNNYGYTF. The CDR3 nucleotides read TGTGCCAGCAGCGTCAATAACTATGGCTACACCTTC.

V gene TRBV6-5 combines with J gene TRBJ2-7; 9 bases fit TRBD1. Germline loops: CDR1 MNHEY, CDR2 SVGAGI. J gave up 0 bases and V 4 bases, and 7 bases lay outside the gene matches. The CDR3 has 16 amino acids. CDR3 sequence reads: CASSSRGQGSSYEQYF. The DNA for the CDR3 is TGTGCCAGCAGTTCACGGGGACAGGGTAGCTCCTACGAGCAGTACTTC.